These 25 T cell receptor beta chains share one sample of origin, sequenced in a study of tumor-infiltrating lymphocytes in localized non-small cell lung cancer. The assay was immunoSEQ multiplex PCR, and TCRdb's table has in-frame clones only and misses some. The data hold fewer than 20,000 clones, with over 65% observed a single time. The sequencing sample was made of lung tumor tissue. The source of these receptors is a human donor with non-small cell lung cancer.

The rearrangement joins TRBV9 to TRBJ2-3; D possibly matches TRBD1 or TRBD2 (5 bases each). The germline gives CDR1 SGDLS, CDR2 YYNGEE. V lost 5 bases to trimming and J lost 2 bases, with 12 bases between them. The CDR3 consists of 14 residues. The CDR3 reads CASSPGAFTDTQYF. The CDR3 DNA reads TGTGCCAGCAGTCCCGGGGCCTTCACAGATACGCAGTATTTT.

This rearrangement joins TRBV19 to TRBJ1-2, with TRBD1 matching 7 bases. The CDR3 covers 14 residues. V trimming: 9 bases; J trimming: 4 bases; junction bases outside the gene matches: 11. Germline V gene data show CDR1 as LNHDA and CDR2 as SQIVND (reference sequence). The CDR3 reads CASSGEGGGYGYTF. The CDR3 bases are TGTGCCAGCTCGGGAGAAGGGGGCGGCTATGGCTACACCTTC.

J is TRBJ2-7 and V is TRBV5-4; 7 bases map to TRBD2. The V and J ends lost 3 bases and 0 bases, in that order; junction bases with no gene match: 12. This CDR3 has 17 amino acids. Per the germline V gene, CDR1 is SGHNT and CDR2 is YYREEE (reference sequence). The DNA for the CDR3 is TGTGCCAGCAGCTGGGGGAGGGGCGCGGGCCACTCCTACGAGCAGTACTTC. Encoded protein: CASSWGRGAGHSYEQYF.

The chain has TRBV6-5 and TRBJ1-1; no clear D gene. The CDR3 is 13 amino acids. Between the trimmed V and J ends, which lost 6 bases and 2 bases, there was a span of 10 bases. The germline gives CDR1 MNHEY, CDR2 SVGAGI. For the CDR3, the DNA is TGTGCCAGCAGGAAGACGGAAAACACTGAAGCTTTCTTT. This gives the protein CASRKTENTEAFF.

The rearrangement joins TRBV19 to TRBJ1-2; 12 nucleotides agree with TRBD1. V shed 2 bases, J shed 8 bases, and the junction held 15 bases outside the gene matches. The CDR3 extends over 18 amino acids. The germline gives CDR1 LNHDA, CDR2 SQIVND (reference sequence). DNA for the CDR3: TGTGCCAGTAGTATACGCCCGGGACAGGGGGCTTGGAAGTCGGGCTACACCTTC. Amino acids: CASSIRPGQGAWKSGYTF.

This chain uses TRBV27 with TRBJ2-1; 15 bases align to TRBD2. Looked up from germline, CDR1 is MNHEY and CDR2 is SMNVEV (reference sequence). Germline trimming cut 2 bases from V and 8 bases from J; bases unmatched to any gene: 1. The CDR3 runs to 15 residues. CDR3: CASSLGTSGRYEQFF. CDR3 DNA: TGTGCCAGCAGTTTAGGGACTAGCGGGAGGTATGAGCAGTTCTTC.

This sequence joins TRBV7-8 and TRBJ2-1; 11 positions match TRBD2. After removal of 1 base from V and 8 bases from J, the junction contained 10 bases not matched to a gene. Germline CDR1 SGHVS, CDR2 FQNEAQ. CDR3 length equals 17 residues. As DNA, the CDR3 is TGTGCCAGCAGCTTAGTCCTAGCGGGAGGATCTGTCTATGAGCAGTTCTTC. Its protein is CASSLVLAGGSVYEQFF.

The chain joins TRBV19 to TRBJ2-3; 7 nucleotides line up with TRBD1. The CDR3 spans 15 residues. CDR1 is LNHDA and CDR2 is SQIVND in the germline V gene (reference sequence). V lost 6 bases and J lost 0; bases outside the gene matches: 6. CDR3 coding DNA: TGTGCCAGTAGACTGACAGGGAGTAGCACAGATACGCAGTATTTT. Its protein product is CASRLTGSSTDTQYF.

This clone appeared a single time. The V call is TRBV28, the J call TRBJ2-7; TRBD1 aligns across 7 bases. This CDR3 has 15 residues. Germline loops: CDR1 MDHEN, CDR2 SYDVKM. Trimming took 5 bases from V and 3 from J; bases not matched to a gene: 10. CDR3 nucleotides: TGTGCCAGCAGTCCTACAGGGGCCTTATACTACGAGCAGTACTTC. It is translated as CASSPTGALYYEQYF.

The V and J genes are TRBV19 and TRBJ2-3; TRBD1 might be the D (5 bases). The germline gives CDR1 LNHDA, CDR2 SQIVND (reference sequence). The CDR3 length is 15 residues. Trimming cost V 7 bases and J 2 bases, with 16 bases left between them. The CDR3 sequence: CASTKDRGLTDTQYF. Written as DNA, the CDR3 is TGTGCCAGTACCAAAGATAGGGGCCTCACAGATACGCAGTATTTT.

The chain carries TRBV9 and TRBJ2-7; TRBD1 agrees at 8 bases. Germline V gene sequence: CDR1 SGDLS, CDR2 YYNGEE. J was trimmed by 5 bases and V by 3 bases; bases with no gene match: 4. The CDR3 is made up of 13 amino acids. CDR3 residues: CASSEGQAHEQYF. The CDR3 DNA reads as TGTGCCAGCAGCGAGGGACAGGCCCACGAGCAGTACTTC.

This clone showed up just a few times. The chain carries TRBV4-1 and TRBJ1-1; D not certain. Germline assignment: CDR1 MGHRA and CDR2 YSYEKL. V was clipped by 1 base and J by 7 bases, with 13 bases between them. The CDR3 loop spans 14 amino acids. CDR3 nucleotides: TGCGCCAGCAGCCAAGGTCGGCCCCCGGATGAAGCTTTCTTT. Amino acids: CASSQGRPPDEAFF.

The CDR3 sequence: CASSPLLAGGLEQYF. In nucleotides, the CDR3 is TGTGCCAGCAGTCCCCTACTAGCGGGGGGGTTGGAGCAGTACTTC. V usage is TRBV28 and J usage is TRBJ2-7, with 13 bases identical to TRBD2. V was clipped by 5 bases and J by 7 bases; unmatched bases: 8. Germline V gene sequence: CDR1 MDHEN, CDR2 SYDVKM. The CDR3 spans 15 residues.

The chain uses TRBV7-2 and TRBJ2-1; 7 positions match TRBD2. CDR3 length: 14 residues. The germline gives CDR1 SGHTA, CDR2 FQGNSA. With 4 bases clipped from V and 6 bases from J, the junction kept 6 bases outside the gene matches. Here the CDR3 DNA reads TGTGCCAGCAGCTCCGGAATAGCGGGCAATGAGCAGTTCTTC. Translated: CASSSGIAGNEQFF.

The V gene is TRBV29-1, the J gene TRBJ1-2; D is uncertain. Germline lookup yields CDR1 SQVTM and CDR2 ANQGSEA. This CDR3 has 12 amino acids. Trimming left V 3 bases short and J 8 bases short, with 13 bases between. CDR3 DNA: TGCAGCGTTGAGAGACCCCCTCAGGGCTACACCTTC. Translated: CSVERPPQGYTF.

This clone turned up a few times. V is TRBV18 and J is TRBJ1-1; D is ambiguous. The CDR3 length is 15 residues. Looked up from germline, CDR1 is KGHSH and CDR2 is LQKENI. V was pared by 0 bases and J by 2 bases, with 10 bases between. CDR3 in DNA: TGTGCCAGCTCACCACCGCGGGCTTACAACACTGAAGCTTTCTTT. Amino acid sequence: CASSPPRAYNTEAFF. The whole variable domain, remainder taken from reference TRBV18 and TRBJ1-1, is NAGVMQNPRHLVRRRGQEARLRCSPMKGHSHVYWYRQLPEEGLKFMVYLQKENIIDESGMPKERFSAEFPKEGPSILRIQQVVRGDSAAYFCASSPPRAYNTEAFFGQGTRLTVV.

Only a few counts were recorded for this clone. The chain uses TRBV6-5 and TRBJ1-3; TRBD1 agrees at 9 bases. Germline lookup yields CDR1 MNHEY and CDR2 SVGAGI. V shed 2 bases, J shed 4 bases, and the junction held 6 bases outside the gene matches. The CDR3 runs 16 residues. Here the CDR3 reads CASSYRGTGRGNTIYF. The CDR3 DNA is TGTGCCAGCAGTTACCGGGGGACAGGGCGAGGAAACACCATATATTTT.

J is TRBJ2-7 and V is TRBV5-4; no reliable D call. V was shortened by 0 bases and J by 0 bases, with 7 bases between the two germline ends. This CDR3 region has 14 residues. Looked up from germline, CDR1 is SGHNT and CDR2 is YYREEE (reference sequence). This CDR3 reads CASSLDFSSYEQYF. The CDR3 DNA is TGTGCCAGCAGCTTGGACTTCAGCTCCTACGAGCAGTACTTC. Filled out from reference TRBV5-4 and TRBJ2-7, the complete variable domain reads ETGVTQSPTHLIKTRGQQVTLRCSSQSGHNTVSWYQQALGQGPQFIFQYYREEENGRGNFPPRFSGLQFPNYSSELNVNALELDDSALYLCASSLDFSSYEQYFGPGTRLTVT.

The chain couples TRBV5-6 to TRBJ2-7; the D gene is possibly TRBD2 (6 bases). The germline V gene has CDR1 SGHDT and CDR2 YYEEEE. Trimming left V 4 bases short and J 0 bases short, with 14 bases between. The CDR3 has 15 amino acids. The CDR3 DNA reads TGTGCCAGCAGCCCGGGACTGCTGAGCTCCTACGAGCAGTACTTC. Its protein product is CASSPGLLSSYEQYF.

With respect to this clone: Other DNA sequences within the sample encode an identical CDR3. This chain connects TRBV27 to TRBJ2-5; 9 bases agree with TRBD1. Unmatched junction bases numbered 7, after V lost 7 bases and J lost 4 bases. Germline V CDR1 and CDR2: MNHEY, SMNVEV (reference sequence). This CDR3 contains 14 residues. The CDR3 sequence: CASKLQGAAETQYF. In DNA form, the CDR3 reads TGTGCCAGCAAGTTACAGGGGGCGGCAGAGACCCAGTACTTC.

This clone was seen only once. The rearrangement links TRBV5-4 to TRBJ2-3; weak D call: TRBD1 (6 bases). Germline CDR1 and CDR2: SGHNT and YYREEE (reference sequence). This CDR3 has 14 residues. The V end lost 1 base, the J end lost 2 bases, and 8 bases lay between the germline ends. The CDR3 sequence: CASSLNRVTDTQYF. In nucleotides, the CDR3 is TGTGCCAGCAGCTTGAACAGGGTCACAGATACGCAGTATTTT.

The CDR3 loop is CASSSSRDGYGYTF. For the CDR3, the DNA is TGTGCCAGCTCGTCCAGCCGGGACGGCTATGGCTACACCTTC. This chain connects TRBV18 to TRBJ1-2; TRBD1 is a possible D gene (5 bases). The CDR3 has 14 amino acids. V was trimmed by 6 bases and J by 4 bases, leaving 15 bases between them. CDR1 KGHSH and CDR2 LQKENI come from the germline V gene.

The chain uses TRBV15 and TRBJ2-1, with a weak D call TRBD1 (6 bases). Trimming took 4 bases from V and 2 from J, leaving 9 bases between them. Germline V lookup: CDR1 LNHNV, CDR2 YYDKDF (reference sequence). This CDR3 spans 14 amino acids. The CDR3 coding sequence is TGTGCCACCAGCACACGGGACACCTACAATGAGCAGTTCTTC. As protein: CATSTRDTYNEQFF.

The chain has TRBV7-9 and TRBJ1-1; a possible D gene is TRBD1 (5 bases). The V gene lost 7 bases and the J gene lost 1 base, with 19 bases spanning the gap. Germline loops: CDR1 SEHNR, CDR2 FQNEAQ (reference sequence). The CDR3 is made up of 16 amino acids. Here the CDR3 reads CASTQPPGLRNTEAFF. CDR3 coding DNA: TGTGCCAGCACCCAACCCCCGGGACTCCGGAACACTGAAGCTTTCTTT.

The chain joins TRBV28 to TRBJ1-4, with TRBD1 identical over 7 bases. Germline CDR1 is MDHEN and CDR2 is SYDVKM. There are 15 residues in the CDR3. V shed 3 bases and J 8 bases; nucleotides not matched to a gene: 9. The CDR3 here is CASSFIGGAEEKLFF. The CDR3 DNA reads as TGTGCCAGCAGTTTTATAGGGGGCGCGGAGGAAAAACTGTTTTTT.